The clone carrying this T cell receptor (beta chain) was seen at least ten times. The antigen remains undetermined. The V end was cut by 0 bases, the J end by 2 bases, with 10 bases between. The CDR3 consists of 15 residues. Germline V gives CDR1 MNHEY, CDR2 SVGAGI. This sample was taken from a study of T cell repertoires in cytomegalovirus infection. MiXCR was run by TCRdb on the reads, yielding one entry per CDR3 protein. Of some 940,000 distinct CDR3 sequences in the sample, roughly 31% were seen once. The V gene is TRBV6-5, the J gene TRBJ1-1; D remains unclear. This clonotype was sampled from a human donor in good health (CMV status not recorded). Some clones in this sample may be carry-over from other donors' samples. The sequenced sample was cultured CD8+ T cells from PBMCs, obtained from culture after CMV antigen stimulation. The CDR3 coding sequence is TGTGCCAGCAGTTACTCGACGCTGTCAAACACTGAAGCTTTCTTT. Translated: CASSYSTLSNTEAFF.